What follows are 6 T cell receptor beta chains derived from one specimen sequenced in a study of identical twins. TCRdb reprocessed the 5' RACE reads via MiXCR and lists one record per CDR3 protein. The sample lists approximately 470,000 distinct CDR3 sequences, 13% to 15% seen once, with roughly 0.5% in the top ten. The same sample was also used in a study of yellow fever vaccine responses in identical twins.

Material: CD4+ T cells sorted from blood. These receptors came from a woman between 18 and 29 years old in good health.

V usage is TRBV4-2 and J usage is TRBJ2-1; no reliable D call. Germline lookup yields CDR1 LGHNA and CDR2 YNFKEQ. The CDR3 is made up of 14 amino acids. V gave up 0 bases and J gave up 6 bases, with 9 bases separating them. DNA for the CDR3: TGTGCCAGCAGCCAAGATCCACAGTTCAATGAGCAGTTCTTC. Amino acid sequence: CASSQDPQFNEQFF.

The CDR3 is CASTKTGTGGTDTQYF. CDR3 DNA: TGCGCCAGCACAAAGACCGGGACAGGGGGCACAGATACGCAGTATTTT. The V gene is TRBV10-2, the J gene TRBJ2-3, with 10 bases identical to TRBD1. The CDR3 spans 16 residues. Trimming at V came to 7 bases and at J to 1 base, leaving 8 bases not matched to a gene. Germline CDR1 reads WSHSY; CDR2 reads SAAADI.

This clonotype occurred a few times. The chain employs TRBV12-3 or TRBV12-4 and TRBJ2-7; possibly TRBD2 for D (6 bases). The CDR3 contains 15 residues. The V and J ends lost 3 bases and 1 base respectively, with 13 bases between them. The CDR3: CASSFGGVRSYEQYF. The CDR3 coding sequence is TGTGCCAGCAGTTTTGGCGGGGTTCGATCCTACGAGCAGTACTTC.

The J gene is TRBJ2-6, the V gene TRBV18; no definite D call. The CDR3 contains 14 residues. Germline V lookup: CDR1 KGHSH, CDR2 LQKENI. Deletions cut 3 bases from V and 0 bases from J, with 3 bases between. CDR3 sequence: CASSPPSGANVLTF. Written as DNA, the CDR3 is TGTGCCAGCTCACCCCCCTCTGGGGCCAACGTCCTGACTTTC.

The chain recombines TRBV15 with TRBJ2-1; 7 bases line up with TRBD2. Germline lookup yields CDR1 LNHNV and CDR2 YYDKDF (reference sequence). This CDR3 comprises 12 residues. V lost 5 bases and J lost 13; bases outside the gene matches: 8. The CDR3 DNA reads as TGTGCCACCAGCTTCCCGGGACTATCACAGTTCTTC. Protein: CATSFPGLSQFF.

V gene TRBV28 combines with J gene TRBJ2-7; 7 positions agree with TRBD1. The germline gives CDR1 MDHEN, CDR2 SYDVKM. This CDR3 is 16 amino acids long. V dropped 5 bases and J dropped 0; count of bases not matched to a gene: 10. The chain's CDR3 is CASSPRTGRGSYEQYF. Written as DNA, the CDR3 is TGTGCCAGCAGTCCACGGACAGGACGGGGCTCCTACGAGCAGTACTTC.